This is a list of T cell receptor beta chains from one sample in a study of shared clonotypes between healthy human individuals. The assay was immunoSEQ multiplex PCR, and TCRdb's table has in-frame clones only and misses some. The table records around 1.5 million clones, approximately 98% of them present only once. The sample was naive CD4+ T cells sorted from blood. The receptors originated from a young man in good health. CDR3s include the opening cysteine and the closing phenylalanine or tryptophan. D genes are given only for firm matches. The size entry is marked missing in some rows and otherwise reads once, few, many or a size class.

j_call d_call v_call clone_size cdr3_nt cdr3_aa
TRBJ1-5 . TRBV2 . TGTGCCAGCAGTACGCAGTCCTCGGGCAATCAGCCCCAGCATTTT CASSTQSSGNQPQHF
TRBJ2-7 . TRBV11-2 . TGTGCCAGCAGCCCCCTCGGGAGCGAGCGCTCCCACGAGCAGTACTTC CASSPLGSERSHEQYF
TRBJ2-7 . TRBV14 . TGTGCCAGCAGCCGAGGAGCCCGCGGGGAGCAGTACTTC CASSRGARGEQYF
TRBJ2-1 TRBD2 TRBV7-3 . TGTGCCAGCAGCATCGATAGCGGGAGGGCCATAGGCAATGAGCAGTTCTTC CASSIDSGRAIGNEQFF
TRBJ2-3 . TRBV4-3 . TGCGCCAGCAGCCAAGACCTGGGCAGTACGCAGTATTTT CASSQDLGSTQYF
TRBJ1-5 . TRBV6-6 once TGTGCCAGCAGTTTACAGAGAACGAGCAATCAGCCCCAGCATTTT CASSLQRTSNQPQHF
TRBJ1-2 TRBD1 TRBV4-1 . TGCGCCAGCAGCCAACACGGGACAGTTCCCCTTCTTGCTTATGGCTACACCTTC CASSQHGTVPLLAYGYTF
TRBJ1-1 . TRBV10-2 . TGCGCCAGCAGGTACACAGGACTGACGAACACTGAAGCTTTCTTT CASRYTGLTNTEAFF
TRBJ2-4 . TRBV19 . TGTGCCAGTAGTATAGCAGGAGCCAAAAACATTCAGTACTTC CASSIAGAKNIQYF
TRBJ1-2 . TRBV18 . TGTGCCAGCTCAGGAAGGGAAAGAAACTATGGCTACACCTTT CASSGRERNYGYTF
TRBJ2-7 . TRBV5-4 . TGTGCCAGCAGCTCAGGGACGAGCTACGAGCAGTACTTC CASSSGTSYEQYF
TRBJ1-5 . TRBV7-2 . TGTGCCAGCAGCTTAGACAGGGCCGGCAATCAGCCCCAGCATTTT CASSLDRAGNQPQHF
TRBJ1-4 . TRBV29-1 . TGCAGCGTGCTTTCGGGGGTAAATGAAAAACTGTTTTTT CSVLSGVNEKLFF
TRBJ2-1 . TRBV7-9 . TGTGCCAGCAGCCCCCTCCCGAAAGGGAACAATGAGCAGTTCTTC CASSPLPKGNNEQFF
TRBJ2-1 TRBD2 TRBV7-2 . TGTGCCAGCAGCTTAGTCAACATTCTGACGGGGGGACCTGAGCAGTTCTTC CASSLVNILTGGPEQFF
TRBJ2-7 . TRBV18 . TGTGCCAGCTCACCACCTTTACGGGAGTCGTCCTACGAGCAGTACTTC CASSPPLRESSYEQYF
TRBJ2-3 TRBD2 TRBV6-6 . TGTGCCAGCAGTTCGACTAGCGGGCGCACAGATACGCAGTATTTT CASSSTSGRTDTQYF
TRBJ2-7 TRBD2 TRBV27 . TGTGCCAGCAGTTCGACGGGACTATCCGGGCAGTACTTC CASSSTGLSGQYF
TRBJ2-1 TRBD1 TRBV18 . TGTGCCAGCGAAACAGGGGGCCAGGGTCCGCAGTTCTTC CASETGGQGPQFF
TRBJ2-2 . TRBV5-1 . TGCGCCAGCAGCTGGCGGGCCCCAAACCTCGATCGAAACACCGGGGAGCTGTTTTTT CASSWRAPNLDRNTGELFF
TRBJ2-1 . TRBV5-8 . TGTGCCAGCAGCTTTCGGGGTGGGAACTACAATGAGCAGTTCTTC CASSFRGGNYNEQFF
TRBJ2-7 . TRBV28 . TGTGCCAGCATATATGGTACGGGAGCCCCCTACGAGCAGTACTTC CASIYGTGAPYEQYF
TRBJ1-3 . TRBV7-3 once TGTGCCAGCAGCCCGGGGTTCGGAAACACCATATATTTT CASSPGFGNTIYF
TRBJ2-3 . TRBV6-5 . TGTGCCAGCAGTTACTCCCGGTTTTCTAGCACAGATACGCAGTATTTT CASSYSRFSSTDTQYF
TRBJ2-7 . TRBV19 . TGTGCCAGTAGTATGGGGGGTGCGGACGGAGGCTACGAGCAGTACTTC CASSMGGADGGYEQYF
TRBJ1-5 TRBD1 TRBV6-6 . TGTGCCAGCAGTTCCCCAGGGGGCCTCAATCAGCCCCAGCATTTT CASSSPGGLNQPQHF
TRBJ1-4 . TRBV30 . TGTGCCTGGAGCCAAGGTGAAAAACTGTTTTTT CAWSQGEKLFF
TRBJ2-2 TRBD2 TRBV18 . TGTGCCAGCTCACCAGTTCTAGCGGCGAACACCGGGGAGCTGTTTTTT CASSPVLAANTGELFF
TRBJ1-2 TRBD1 TRBV2 . TGTGCCAGCAATAGTGGGGACAGGTACTATGGCTACACCTTC CASNSGDRYYGYTF